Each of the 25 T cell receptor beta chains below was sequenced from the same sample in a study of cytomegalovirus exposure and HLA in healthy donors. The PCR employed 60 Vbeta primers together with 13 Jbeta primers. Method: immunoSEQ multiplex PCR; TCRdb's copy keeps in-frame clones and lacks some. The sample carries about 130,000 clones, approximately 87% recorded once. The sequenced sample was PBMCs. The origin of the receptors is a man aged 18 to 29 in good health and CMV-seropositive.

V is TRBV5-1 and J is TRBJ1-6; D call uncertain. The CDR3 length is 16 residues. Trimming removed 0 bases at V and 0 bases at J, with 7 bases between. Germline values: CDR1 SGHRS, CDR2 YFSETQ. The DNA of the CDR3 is TGCGCCAGCAGCTTGGACGGTAGCTCCTATAATTCACCCCTCCACTTT. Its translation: CASSLDGSSYNSPLHF.

The CDR3 sequence is CASSGGRGGETQYF. For the CDR3, the DNA is TGTGCCAGTAGCGGGGGGAGGGGTGGAGAGACCCAGTACTTC. This chain joins TRBV19 and TRBJ2-5; 7 bases fit TRBD2. This CDR3 spans 14 amino acids. Germline CDR1 and CDR2: LNHDA and SQIVND (reference sequence). J gave up 4 bases and V 6 bases, and 8 bases lay outside the gene matches.

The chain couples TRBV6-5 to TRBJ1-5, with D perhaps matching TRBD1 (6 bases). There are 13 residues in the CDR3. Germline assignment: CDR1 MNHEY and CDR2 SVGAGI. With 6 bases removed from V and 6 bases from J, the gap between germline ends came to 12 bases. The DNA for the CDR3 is TGTGCCAGCAGCACAGGGCTAGGTCAGCCCCAGCATTTT. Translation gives CASSTGLGQPQHF.

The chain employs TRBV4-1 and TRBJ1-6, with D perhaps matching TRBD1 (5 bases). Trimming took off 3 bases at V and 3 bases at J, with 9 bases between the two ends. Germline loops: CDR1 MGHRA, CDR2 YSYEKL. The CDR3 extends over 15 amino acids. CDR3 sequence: CASSQGGYYNSPLHF. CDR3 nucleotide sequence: TGCGCCAGCAGCCAGGGGGGTTACTATAATTCACCCCTCCACTTT.

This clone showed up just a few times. In DNA, the CDR3 is TGTGCCAGCAGCTTCAGTACAGAGAACACTGAAGCTTTCTTT. This translates into CASSFSTENTEAFF. The rearrangement links TRBV7-3 to TRBJ1-1; D remains unclear. The CDR3 has 14 residues. V shed 3 bases and J shed 1 base, with 9 bases lying between them. The germline gives CDR1 SGHTA, CDR2 FQGTGA.

The DNA of the CDR3 is TGCGCCAGCAGCGGACTGACAGGGGTGAACACTGAAGCTTTCTTT. Protein product: CASSGLTGVNTEAFF. The J gene is TRBJ1-1, the V gene TRBV5-1; 8 bases are a match to TRBD1. The V gene end was trimmed by 4 bases and the J gene end by 0 bases; junction bases not matched to a gene: 5. Germline-derived CDR1 and CDR2 are SGHRS and YFSETQ. The CDR3 is 15 amino acids.

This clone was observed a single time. CDR3 protein: CASSLFPKYSGNTIYF. CDR3 DNA sequence: TGTGCCAGCAGCTTGTTTCCTAAATACTCTGGAAACACCATATATTTT. The chain uses TRBV5-6 and TRBJ1-3; D gene unclear. From germline, CDR1 is SGHDT and CDR2 YYEEEE. The CDR3 spans 16 residues. Trimming took off 1 base at V and 0 bases at J, with 11 bases between the two ends.

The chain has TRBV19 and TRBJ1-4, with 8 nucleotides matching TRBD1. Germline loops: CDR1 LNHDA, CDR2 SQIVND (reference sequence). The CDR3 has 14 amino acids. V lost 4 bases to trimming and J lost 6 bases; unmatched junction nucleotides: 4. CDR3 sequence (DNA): TGTGCCAGTAGTAACCGGGACAGGCATGAAAAACTGTTTTTT. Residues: CASSNRDRHEKLFF.

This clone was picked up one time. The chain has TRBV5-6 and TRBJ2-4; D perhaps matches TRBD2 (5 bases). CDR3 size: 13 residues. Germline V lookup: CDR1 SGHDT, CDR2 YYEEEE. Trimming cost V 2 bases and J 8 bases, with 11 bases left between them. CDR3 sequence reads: CASSLGLGDIQYF. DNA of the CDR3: TGTGCCAGCAGCTTAGGACTTGGAGACATTCAGTACTTC.

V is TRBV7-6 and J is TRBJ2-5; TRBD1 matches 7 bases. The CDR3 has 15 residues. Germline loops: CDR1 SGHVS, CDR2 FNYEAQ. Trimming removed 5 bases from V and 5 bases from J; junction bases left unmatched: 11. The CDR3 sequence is CASSKEIQGKETQYF. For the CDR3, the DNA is TGTGCCAGCAGCAAAGAAATACAGGGGAAGGAGACCCAGTACTTC.

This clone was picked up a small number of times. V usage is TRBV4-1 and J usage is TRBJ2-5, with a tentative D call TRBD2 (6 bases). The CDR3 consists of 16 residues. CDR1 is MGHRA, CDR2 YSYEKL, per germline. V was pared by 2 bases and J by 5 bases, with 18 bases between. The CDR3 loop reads CASSQSRLGLAETQYF. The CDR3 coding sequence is TGCGCCAGCAGCCAATCCCGTTTGGGGCTAGCGGAGACCCAGTACTTC.

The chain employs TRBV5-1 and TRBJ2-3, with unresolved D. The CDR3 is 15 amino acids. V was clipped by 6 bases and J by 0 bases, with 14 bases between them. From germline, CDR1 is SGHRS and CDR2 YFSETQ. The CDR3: CASTQLKTSTDTQYF. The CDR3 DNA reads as TGCGCCAGCACTCAGCTCAAGACAAGCACAGATACGCAGTATTTT.

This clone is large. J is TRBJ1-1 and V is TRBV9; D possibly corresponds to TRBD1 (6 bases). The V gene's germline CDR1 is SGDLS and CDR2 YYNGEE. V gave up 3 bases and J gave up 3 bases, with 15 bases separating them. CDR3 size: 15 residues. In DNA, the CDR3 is TGTGCCAGCAGCGGTGAGGGGGTCCTCTACACTGAAGCTTTCTTT. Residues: CASSGEGVLYTEAFF.

CDR3 coding DNA: TGTGCCAGCAGTTCAAGGACAAATCAGCCCCAGCATTTT. Translated, it gives CASSSRTNQPQHF. V and J are TRBV27 and TRBJ1-5, with D possibly being TRBD1 (5 bases). The germline V gene has CDR1 MNHEY and CDR2 SMNVEV (reference sequence). V was pared by 4 bases and J by 4 bases, with 8 bases between. The CDR3 length is 13 residues.

CDR3 nucleotide sequence: TGCGCCAGCAGCTCCTGGGGGGGTTACCAAGAGACCCAGTACTTC. It is translated as CASSSWGGYQETQYF. The chain joins TRBV5-1 to TRBJ2-5; 7 bases are a match to TRBD2. Trimming cost V 3 bases and J 0 bases; bases outside gene matches: 5. Germline CDR1 is SGHRS and CDR2 is YFSETQ. The CDR3 is 15 amino acids.

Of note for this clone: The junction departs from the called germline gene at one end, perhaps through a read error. The CDR3 DNA follows: TGTACCAGCAGCCCGACAGTTGGCGAGCAGTACTTC. Translating it yields CTSSPTVGEQYF. This chain links TRBV14 with TRBJ2-7; the D gene is possibly TRBD1 (5 bases). Germline lookup yields CDR1 SGHDN and CDR2 FVKESK. The CDR3 totals 12 residues.

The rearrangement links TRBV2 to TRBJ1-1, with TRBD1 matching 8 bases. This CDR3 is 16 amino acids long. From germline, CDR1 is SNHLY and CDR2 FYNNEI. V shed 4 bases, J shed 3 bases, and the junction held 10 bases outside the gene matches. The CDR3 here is CASSGADRVDYTEAFF. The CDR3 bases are TGTGCCAGCAGTGGTGCGGACAGGGTGGATTACACTGAAGCTTTCTTT.

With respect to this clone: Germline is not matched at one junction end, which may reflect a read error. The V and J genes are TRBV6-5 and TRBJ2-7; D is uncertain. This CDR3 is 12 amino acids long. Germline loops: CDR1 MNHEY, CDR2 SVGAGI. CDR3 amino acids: CASSVREYGQYF. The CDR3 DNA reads TGTGCCAGCAGTGTTAGAGAGTACGGGCAGTACTTC.

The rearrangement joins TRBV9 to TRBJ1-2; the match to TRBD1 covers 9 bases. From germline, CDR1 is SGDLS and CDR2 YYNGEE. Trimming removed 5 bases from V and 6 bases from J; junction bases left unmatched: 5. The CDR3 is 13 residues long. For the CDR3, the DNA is TGTGCCAGCAGTGAGGGACAGGGTAATGGCTACACCTTC. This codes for CASSEGQGNGYTF.

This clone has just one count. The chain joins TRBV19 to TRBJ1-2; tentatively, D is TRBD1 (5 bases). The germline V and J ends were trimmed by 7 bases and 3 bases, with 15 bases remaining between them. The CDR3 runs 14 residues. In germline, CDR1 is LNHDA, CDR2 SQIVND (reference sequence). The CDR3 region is CASKVQGLDYGYTF. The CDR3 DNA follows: TGTGCCAGTAAGGTGCAGGGTCTCGACTATGGCTACACCTTC.

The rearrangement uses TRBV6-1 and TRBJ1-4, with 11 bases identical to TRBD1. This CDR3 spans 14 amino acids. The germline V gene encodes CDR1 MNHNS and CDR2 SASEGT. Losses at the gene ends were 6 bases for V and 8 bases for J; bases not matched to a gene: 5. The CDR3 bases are TGTGCCAGCAGACCGGGACAGGGGGTCGAAAAACTGTTTTTT. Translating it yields CASRPGQGVEKLFF.

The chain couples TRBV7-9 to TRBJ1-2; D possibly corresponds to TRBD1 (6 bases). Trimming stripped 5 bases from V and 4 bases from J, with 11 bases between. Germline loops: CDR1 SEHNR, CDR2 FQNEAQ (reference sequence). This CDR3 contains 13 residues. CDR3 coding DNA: TGTGCCAGCAGCGCCTCGGACAGCTATGGCTACACCTTC. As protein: CASSASDSYGYTF.

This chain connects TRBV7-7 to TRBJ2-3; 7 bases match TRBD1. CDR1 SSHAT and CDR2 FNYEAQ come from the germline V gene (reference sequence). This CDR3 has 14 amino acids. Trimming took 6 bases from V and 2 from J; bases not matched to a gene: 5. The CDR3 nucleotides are TGTGCCAGCAGTCTCGACAGGGTCACAGATACGCAGTATTTT. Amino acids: CASSLDRVTDTQYF.

The chain's CDR3 is CASRRLQGTAFF. The CDR3 DNA follows: TGTGCCAGCCGGAGACTACAGGGGACGGCTTTCTTT. The chain recombines TRBV2 with TRBJ1-1, with 7 nucleotides matching TRBD1. Germline CDR1 is SNHLY and CDR2 is FYNNEI. The CDR3 loop spans 12 amino acids. V gave up 8 bases and J gave up 11 bases; unmatched junction bases: 11.

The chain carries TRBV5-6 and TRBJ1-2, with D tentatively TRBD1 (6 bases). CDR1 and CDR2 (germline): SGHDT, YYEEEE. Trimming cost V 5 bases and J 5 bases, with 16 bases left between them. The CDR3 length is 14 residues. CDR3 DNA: TGTGCCAGCAGTACTTACAGGGACATATATGGCTACACCTTC. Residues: CASSTYRDIYGYTF.